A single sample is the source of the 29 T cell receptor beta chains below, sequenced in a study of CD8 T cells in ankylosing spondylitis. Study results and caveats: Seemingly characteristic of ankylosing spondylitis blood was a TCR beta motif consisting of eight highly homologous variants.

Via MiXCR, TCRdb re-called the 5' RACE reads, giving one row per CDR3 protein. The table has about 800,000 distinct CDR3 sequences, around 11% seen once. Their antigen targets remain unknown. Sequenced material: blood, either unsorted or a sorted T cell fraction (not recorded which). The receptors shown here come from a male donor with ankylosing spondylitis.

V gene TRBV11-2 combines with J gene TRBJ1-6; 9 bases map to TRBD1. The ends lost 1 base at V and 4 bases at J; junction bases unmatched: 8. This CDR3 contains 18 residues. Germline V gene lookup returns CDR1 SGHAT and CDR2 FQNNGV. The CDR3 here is CASSLGWGQGGYNSPLHF. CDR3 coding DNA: TGTGCCAGCAGCTTAGGTTGGGGACAGGGTGGTTATAATTCACCCCTCCACTTT.

The CDR3 loop reads CASSYPFGTGSYEQYF. In nucleotides, the CDR3 is TGTGCCAGCAGTTACCCCTTCGGGACAGGGTCCTACGAGCAGTACTTC. This chain connects TRBV6-2 or TRBV6-3 to TRBJ2-7, with TRBD1 matching 9 bases. Germline values: CDR1 MNHEY, CDR2 SVGEGT. This CDR3 comprises 16 residues. With 2 bases clipped from V and 1 base from J, the junction kept 6 bases outside the gene matches.

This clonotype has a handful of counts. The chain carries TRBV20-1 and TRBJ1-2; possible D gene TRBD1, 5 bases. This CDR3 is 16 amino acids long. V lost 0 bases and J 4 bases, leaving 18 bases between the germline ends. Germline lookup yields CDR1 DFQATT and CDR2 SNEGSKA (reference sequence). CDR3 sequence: CSARDERGDYGYGYTF. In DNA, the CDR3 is TGCAGTGCTAGAGATGAAAGGGGTGATTACGGCTATGGCTACACCTTC.

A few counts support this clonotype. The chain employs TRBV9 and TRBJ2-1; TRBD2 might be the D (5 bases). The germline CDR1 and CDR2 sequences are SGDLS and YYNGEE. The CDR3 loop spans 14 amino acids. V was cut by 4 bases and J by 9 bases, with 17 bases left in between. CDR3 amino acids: CASSPQTGSGEQFF. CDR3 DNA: TGTGCCAGCAGCCCCCAGACGGGGTCGGGTGAGCAGTTCTTC.

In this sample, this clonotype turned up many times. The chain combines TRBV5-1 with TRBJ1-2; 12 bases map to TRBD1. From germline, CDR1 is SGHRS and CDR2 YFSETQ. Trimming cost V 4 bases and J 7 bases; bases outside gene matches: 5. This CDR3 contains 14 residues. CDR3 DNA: TGCGCCAGCAGCGCGGGACAGGGGGCTGGTGGCTACACCTTC. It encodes CASSAGQGAGGYTF. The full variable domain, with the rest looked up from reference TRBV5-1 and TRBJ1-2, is KAGVTQTPRYLIKTRGQQVTLSCSPISGHRSVSWYQQTPGQGLQFLFEYFSETQRNKGNFPGRFSGRQFSNSRSEMNVSTLELGDSALYLCASSAGQGAGGYTFGSGTRLTVV.

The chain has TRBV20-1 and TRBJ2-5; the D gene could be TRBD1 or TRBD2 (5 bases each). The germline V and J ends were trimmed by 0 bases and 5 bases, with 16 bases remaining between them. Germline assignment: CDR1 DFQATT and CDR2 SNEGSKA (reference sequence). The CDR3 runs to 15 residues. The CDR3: CSARDALRDGETQYF. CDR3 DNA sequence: TGCAGTGCTAGAGATGCCTTACGGGACGGGGAGACCCAGTACTTC.

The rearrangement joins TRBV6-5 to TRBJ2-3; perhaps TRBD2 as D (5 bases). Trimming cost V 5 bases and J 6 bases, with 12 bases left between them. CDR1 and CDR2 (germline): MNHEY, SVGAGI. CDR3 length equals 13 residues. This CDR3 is CASSGSRADTQYF. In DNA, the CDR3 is TGTGCCAGCAGTGGCTCGAGGGCCGATACGCAGTATTTT.

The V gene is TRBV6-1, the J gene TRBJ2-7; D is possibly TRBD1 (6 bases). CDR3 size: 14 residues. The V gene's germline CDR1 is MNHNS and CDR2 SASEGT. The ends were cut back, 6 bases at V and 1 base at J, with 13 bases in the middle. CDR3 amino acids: CASSQDSQSYEQYF. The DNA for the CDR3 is TGTGCCAGCAGCCAGGACAGCCAGTCCTACGAGCAGTACTTC.

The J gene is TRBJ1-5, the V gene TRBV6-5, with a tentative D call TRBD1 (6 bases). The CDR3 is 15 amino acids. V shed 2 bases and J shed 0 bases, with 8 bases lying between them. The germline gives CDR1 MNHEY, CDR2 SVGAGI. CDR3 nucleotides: TGTGCCAGCAGTTACGGGACAATTAGCAATCAGCCCCAGCATTTT. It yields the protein CASSYGTISNQPQHF.

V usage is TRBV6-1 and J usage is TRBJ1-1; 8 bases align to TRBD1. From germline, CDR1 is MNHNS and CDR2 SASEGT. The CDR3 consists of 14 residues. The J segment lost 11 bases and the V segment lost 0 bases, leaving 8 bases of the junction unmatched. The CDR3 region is CASSEAYRTGRAFF. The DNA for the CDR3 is TGTGCCAGCAGTGAAGCGTATAGGACAGGGAGGGCTTTCTTT.

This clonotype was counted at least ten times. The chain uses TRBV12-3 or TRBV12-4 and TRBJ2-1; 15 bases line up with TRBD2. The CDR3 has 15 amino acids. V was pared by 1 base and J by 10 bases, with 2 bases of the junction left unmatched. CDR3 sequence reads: CASSLGTSGGGEQFF. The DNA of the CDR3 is TGTGCCAGCAGTTTAGGGACTAGCGGGGGGGGCGAGCAGTTCTTC.

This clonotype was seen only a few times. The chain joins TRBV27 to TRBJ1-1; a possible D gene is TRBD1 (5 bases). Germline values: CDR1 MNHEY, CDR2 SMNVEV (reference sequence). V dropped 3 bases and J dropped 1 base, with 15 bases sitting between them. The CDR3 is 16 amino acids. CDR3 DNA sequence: TGTGCCAGCAGTTTTCAAGATCCGGGGACGAACACTGAAGCTTTCTTT. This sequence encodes CASSFQDPGTNTEAFF.

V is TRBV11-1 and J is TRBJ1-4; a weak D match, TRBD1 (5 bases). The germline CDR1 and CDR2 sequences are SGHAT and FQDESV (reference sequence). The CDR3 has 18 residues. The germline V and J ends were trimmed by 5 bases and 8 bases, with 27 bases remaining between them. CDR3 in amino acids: CASSRGIIGRSRGEKLFF. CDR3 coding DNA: TGTGCCAGCAGCCGGGGCATTATCGGACGCTCCCGAGGGGAAAAACTGTTTTTT.

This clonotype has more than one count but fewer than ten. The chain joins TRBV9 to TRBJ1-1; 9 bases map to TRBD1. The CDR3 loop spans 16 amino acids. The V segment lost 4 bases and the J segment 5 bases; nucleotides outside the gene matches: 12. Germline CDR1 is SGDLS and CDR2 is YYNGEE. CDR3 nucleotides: TGTGCCAGCAGCTTCCACGCCGGGACAGGGACTACTGAAGCTTTCTTT. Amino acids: CASSFHAGTGTTEAFF. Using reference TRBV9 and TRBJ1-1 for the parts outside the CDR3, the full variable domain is DSGVTQTPKHLITATGQRVTLRCSPRSGDLSVYWYQQSLDQGLQFLIQYYNGEERAKGNILERFSAQQFPDLHSELNLSSLELGDSALYFCASSFHAGTGTTEAFFGQGTRLTVV.

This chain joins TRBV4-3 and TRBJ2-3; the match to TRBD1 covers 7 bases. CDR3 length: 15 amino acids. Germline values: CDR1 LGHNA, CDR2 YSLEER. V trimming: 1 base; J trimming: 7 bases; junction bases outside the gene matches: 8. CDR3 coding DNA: TGCGCCAGCAGCCAAGTACCGGGACAGCGGAATACGCAGTATTTT. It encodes CASSQVPGQRNTQYF.

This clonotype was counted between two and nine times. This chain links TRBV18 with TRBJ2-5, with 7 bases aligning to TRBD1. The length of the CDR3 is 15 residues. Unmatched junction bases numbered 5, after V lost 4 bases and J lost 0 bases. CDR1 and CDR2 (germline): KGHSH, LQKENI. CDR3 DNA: TGTGCCAGCTCACAGAACAGGGGACACCAAGAGACCCAGTACTTC. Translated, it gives CASSQNRGHQETQYF. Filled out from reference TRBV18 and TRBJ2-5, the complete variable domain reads NAGVMQNPRHLVRRRGQEARLRCSPMKGHSHVYWYRQLPEEGLKFMVYLQKENIIDESGMPKERFSAEFPKEGPSILRIQQVVRGDSAAYFCASSQNRGHQETQYFGPGTRLLVL.

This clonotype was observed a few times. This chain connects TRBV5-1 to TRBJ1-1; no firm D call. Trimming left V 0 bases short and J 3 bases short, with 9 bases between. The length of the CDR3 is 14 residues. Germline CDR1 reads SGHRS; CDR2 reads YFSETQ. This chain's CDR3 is CASSLGVGYTEAFF. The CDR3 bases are TGCGCCAGCAGCTTGGGGGTAGGGTACACTGAAGCTTTCTTT.

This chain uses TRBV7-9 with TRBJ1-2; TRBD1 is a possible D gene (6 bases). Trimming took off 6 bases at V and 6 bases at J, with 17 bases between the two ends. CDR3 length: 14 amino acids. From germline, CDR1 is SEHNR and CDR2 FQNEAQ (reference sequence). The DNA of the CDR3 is TGTGCCAGCAGTCCCTTGGGCGAGGGGGATGGCTACACCTTC. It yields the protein CASSPLGEGDGYTF.

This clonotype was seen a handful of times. The CDR3 DNA sequence: TGTGCCAGCGGGCGACAGGGGGCTATTGAAGCTTTCTTT. Its protein is CASGRQGAIEAFF. The chain recombines TRBV27 with TRBJ1-1; 10 bases line up with TRBD1. Per the germline V gene, CDR1 is MNHEY and CDR2 is SMNVEV (reference sequence). The CDR3 spans 13 residues. Trimming removed 8 bases from V and 7 bases from J; junction bases left unmatched: 7.

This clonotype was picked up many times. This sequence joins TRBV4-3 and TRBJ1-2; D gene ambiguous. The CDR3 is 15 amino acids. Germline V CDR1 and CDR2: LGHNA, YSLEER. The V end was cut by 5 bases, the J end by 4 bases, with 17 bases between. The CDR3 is CASSLRRAGAYGYTF. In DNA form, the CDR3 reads TGCGCCAGCAGCTTGCGACGAGCGGGTGCCTATGGCTACACCTTC.

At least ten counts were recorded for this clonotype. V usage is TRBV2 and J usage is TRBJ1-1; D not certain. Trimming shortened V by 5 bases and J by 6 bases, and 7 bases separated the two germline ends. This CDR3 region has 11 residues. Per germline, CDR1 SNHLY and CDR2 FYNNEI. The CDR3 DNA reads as TGTGCCAGCAGTTATCTATCTGAAGCTTTCTTT. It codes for CASSYLSEAFF.

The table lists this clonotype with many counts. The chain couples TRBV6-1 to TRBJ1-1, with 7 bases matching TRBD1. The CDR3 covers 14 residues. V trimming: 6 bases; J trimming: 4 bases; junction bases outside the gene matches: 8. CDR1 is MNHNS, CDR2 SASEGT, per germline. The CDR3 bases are TGTGCCAGCAGAGACAGGGAAGTAGGCACTGAAGCTTTCTTT. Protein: CASRDREVGTEAFF.

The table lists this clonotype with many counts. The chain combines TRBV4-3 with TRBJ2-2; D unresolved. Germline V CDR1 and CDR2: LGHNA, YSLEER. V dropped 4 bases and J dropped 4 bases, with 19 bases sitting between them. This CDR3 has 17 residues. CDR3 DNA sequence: TGCGCCAGCAGCCGGCGAATAAGAGACCTATCCACCGGGGAGCTGTTTTTT. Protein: CASSRRIRDLSTGELFF.

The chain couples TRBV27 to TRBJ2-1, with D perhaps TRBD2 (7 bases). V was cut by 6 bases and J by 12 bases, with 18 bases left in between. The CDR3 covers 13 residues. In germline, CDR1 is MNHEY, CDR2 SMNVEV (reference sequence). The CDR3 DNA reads TGTGCCAGCAGAGCCGCCGGGGAGGGGGGGCAGTTCTTC. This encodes CASRAAGEGGQFF.

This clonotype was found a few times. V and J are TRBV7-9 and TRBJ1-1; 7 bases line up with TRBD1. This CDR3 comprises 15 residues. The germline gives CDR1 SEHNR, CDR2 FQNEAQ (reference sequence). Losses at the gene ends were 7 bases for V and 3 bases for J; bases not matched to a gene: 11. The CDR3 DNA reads TGTGCCAGCAACTCTATCCGGGACAGCCACACTGAAGCTTTCTTT. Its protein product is CASNSIRDSHTEAFF.

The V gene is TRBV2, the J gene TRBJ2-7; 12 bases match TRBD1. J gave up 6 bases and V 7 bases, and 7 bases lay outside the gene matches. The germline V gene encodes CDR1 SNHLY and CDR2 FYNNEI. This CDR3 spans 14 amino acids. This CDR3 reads CASNPGQGAVEQYF. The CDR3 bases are TGTGCCAGCAACCCGGGACAGGGGGCGGTCGAGCAGTACTTC.

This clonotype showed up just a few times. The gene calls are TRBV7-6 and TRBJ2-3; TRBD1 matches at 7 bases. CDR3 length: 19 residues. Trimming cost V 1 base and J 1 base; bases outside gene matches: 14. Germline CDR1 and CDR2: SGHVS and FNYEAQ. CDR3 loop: CASSLGTGLDVRGTDTQYF. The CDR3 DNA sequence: TGTGCCAGCAGCTTAGGGACAGGCCTGGACGTGAGAGGCACAGATACGCAGTATTTT.

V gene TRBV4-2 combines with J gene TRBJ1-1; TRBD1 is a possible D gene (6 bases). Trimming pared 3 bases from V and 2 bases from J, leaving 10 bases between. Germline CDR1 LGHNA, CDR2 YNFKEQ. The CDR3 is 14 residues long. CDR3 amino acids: CASSHTQGNTEAFF. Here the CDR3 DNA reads TGTGCCAGCAGCCACACACAGGGTAACACTGAAGCTTTCTTT.

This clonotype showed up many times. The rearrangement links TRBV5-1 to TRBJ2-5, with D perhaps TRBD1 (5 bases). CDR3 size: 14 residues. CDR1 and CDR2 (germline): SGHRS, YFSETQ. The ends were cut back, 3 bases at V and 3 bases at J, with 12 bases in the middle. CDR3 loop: CASSSQGTEETQYF. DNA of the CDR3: TGCGCCAGCAGCTCTCAGGGAACCGAAGAGACCCAGTACTTC.